This TCR beta chain was profiled in a study of blood T cell repertoires in COVID-19. V was pared by 1 base and J by 5 bases, with 8 bases between. Germline CDR1 reads SEHNR; CDR2 reads FQNEAQ (reference sequence). This CDR3 has 13 amino acids. In the original workflow: Nucleated cell counts were estimated from reference gene primer amplification. This table comes from immunoSEQ multiplex PCR, and its TCRdb copy is limited to in-frame clones, with some not included. For V, J and clone size, that table is used; D and trimming come from the DNA. The sample yields some 93,000 clones, 79% seen once. The V gene is TRBV7-9, the J gene TRBJ1-1; D gene ambiguous. Sequenced input: peripheral blood. The receptor was derived from a human donor in a cohort sampled during active COVID-19. DNA for the CDR3: TGTGCCAGCAGCTTAGATAAAAATACTGAAGCTTTCTTT. It codes for CASSLDKNTEAFF.